The 29 T cell receptor beta chains in this list originate from one sample, sequenced in a study of blood T cell repertoires in COVID-19 (dated by TCRdb to about 2020). Library prep was done by the immunoSEQ multiplex PCR assay. The immuneACCESS repertoire file appears here via TCRdb, limited to in-frame rearrangements. These files lack a portion of the clones; in checked studies, under half of the deficit traces to unresolved V genes, and the cause of the others is not known. In all, the sample holds more than 85,000 clones, and over 70% of those were seen once. The top ten clonotypes cover around 4.4% of the sample. The sample was peripheral blood. These TCRs come from a woman in her forties or fifties with acute or convalescent COVID-19.

V usage is TRBV30 and J usage is TRBJ1-2; TRBD1 aligns across 10 bases. The CDR3 loop spans 13 amino acids. Unmatched junction bases numbered 8, after V lost 6 bases and J lost 7 bases. Germline assignment: CDR1 GTSNPN and CDR2 SVGIG (reference sequence). CDR3 in amino acids: CACPGTGASGYTF. The CDR3 nucleotides are TGTGCCTGCCCGGGGACAGGGGCTTCTGGCTACACCTTC.

The V gene is TRBV3-1 (or the pseudogene TRBV3-2), the J gene TRBJ2-3; 7 bases fit TRBD2. The junction had 9 bases not matched to a gene; V was cut back by 1 base and J by 5 bases. The CDR3 sequence is 16 residues long. The germline CDR1 and CDR2 sequences are LGHDT and YNNKEL (reference sequence). The CDR3 protein is CASSQAVGSGVDTQYF. CDR3 nucleotide sequence: TGTGCCAGCAGCCAAGCGGTGGGGAGCGGGGTAGATACGCAGTATTTT.

CDR3 amino acids: CASSVGTENSPLHF. CDR3 coding DNA: TGTGCCAGCAGCGTAGGGACAGAGAATTCACCCCTCCACTTT. The rearrangement uses TRBV9 and TRBJ1-6, with D possibly being TRBD1 (6 bases). In germline, CDR1 is SGDLS, CDR2 YYNGEE. V lost 0 bases, J lost 7 bases, and 8 bases lay in between. The CDR3 covers 14 residues.

CDR3 protein: CASSLEEAALGAYNEQFF. CDR3 DNA sequence: TGCGCCAGCAGCTTGGAGGAGGCCGCCCTAGGAGCCTACAATGAGCAGTTCTTC. The V gene is TRBV5-1, the J gene TRBJ2-1; D might be TRBD2 (5 bases). V lost 0 bases and J 2 bases, leaving 18 bases between the germline ends. The CDR3 contains 18 residues. Per the germline V gene, CDR1 is SGHRS and CDR2 is YFSETQ. The variable domain in full, with the rest retrieved from reference TRBV5-1 and TRBJ2-1, is KAGVTQTPRYLIKTRGQQVTLSCSPISGHRSVSWYQQTPGQGLQFLFEYFSETQRNKGNFPGRFSGRQFSNSRSEMNVSTLELGDSALYLCASSLEEAALGAYNEQFFGPGTRLTVL.

The chain recombines TRBV21-1 with TRBJ2-1; the table's D call of TRBD2 was not tested on the DNA. TRBV21-1 is an annotated pseudogene. The length of the CDR3 is 16 residues. The CDR3 nucleotides read TGTGCCAGCAGCAAAGAAGAGCGGGGGTGGACGTGTGAGCAGTTCTTC. It specifies CASSKEERGWTCEQFF.

The chain recombines TRBV5-1 with TRBJ2-7; D may be TRBD1 (6 bases). Germline V lookup: CDR1 SGHRS, CDR2 YFSETQ. V lost 5 bases to trimming and J lost 1 base, with 10 bases between them. The CDR3 consists of 13 residues. In DNA form, the CDR3 reads TGCGCCAGCAGGGGGGACACTTCCTACGAGCAGTACTTC. Translated: CASRGDTSYEQYF.

The chain combines TRBV28 with TRBJ2-5; 12 nucleotides agree with TRBD1. V gave up 10 bases and J gave up 5 bases; unmatched junction bases: 11. This CDR3 is 15 amino acids long. Germline assignment: CDR1 MDHEN and CDR2 SYDVKM. The CDR3 is CAITGTGGLLETQYF. CDR3 bases: TGTGCCATTACCGGGACAGGGGGCCTCTTGGAGACCCAGTACTTC.

The chain recombines TRBV29-1 with TRBJ1-2, with 7 bases matching TRBD1. Germline CDR1 and CDR2: SQVTM and ANQGSEA. The CDR3 spans 14 residues. V lost 6 bases and J lost 8; bases outside the gene matches: 15. The CDR3 bases are TGCAGCGTCTCACCGAGACAGGGTTTTGGCGGCTACACCTTC. This sequence encodes CSVSPRQGFGGYTF.

The chain uses TRBV5-6 and TRBJ2-7, with a weak D call TRBD1 (6 bases). In germline, CDR1 is SGHDT, CDR2 YYEEEE. V was clipped by 4 bases and J by 3 bases, with 14 bases between them. There are 14 residues in the CDR3. The CDR3 sequence: CASSPDRTDYEQYF. The CDR3 DNA reads as TGTGCCAGCAGCCCCGACCGGACAGACTACGAGCAGTACTTC.

The rearrangement links TRBV9 to TRBJ1-2, with D unclear. The V end lost 4 bases, the J end lost 6 bases, and 13 bases lay between the germline ends. The germline gives CDR1 SGDLS, CDR2 YYNGEE. The CDR3 has 13 residues. CDR3 region: CASSPTTGNGYTF. In nucleotides, the CDR3 is TGTGCCAGCAGCCCAACGACGGGTAATGGCTACACCTTC.

The chain uses TRBV29-1 and TRBJ2-2, with D possibly TRBD2 on 6 matching bases. V was pared by 6 bases and J by 0 bases, with 8 bases between. CDR3 size: 13 residues. Germline V gene sequence: CDR1 SQVTM, CDR2 ANQGSEA. As DNA, the CDR3 is TGCAGCGTGGAGGGCCCGAACACCGGGGAGCTGTTTTTT. It is translated as CSVEGPNTGELFF.

The chain is built from TRBV10-3 and TRBJ1-1; a possible D gene is TRBD1 (5 bases). Per germline, CDR1 ENHRY and CDR2 SYGVKD. Trimming stripped 8 bases from V and 2 bases from J, with 12 bases between. CDR3 length equals 13 residues. In DNA form, the CDR3 reads TGTGCCATCGGGGGGGGGTTTAACACTGAAGCTTTCTTT. This codes for CAIGGGFNTEAFF.

This sequence joins TRBV20-1 and TRBJ1-2; D not certain. The CDR3 covers 14 residues. V lost 3 bases and J 2 bases, leaving 13 bases between the germline ends. CDR1 and CDR2 (germline): DFQATT, SNEGSKA (reference sequence). CDR3 region: CSASQPGSNYGYTF. As DNA, the CDR3 is TGCAGTGCTAGTCAGCCGGGATCGAACTATGGCTACACCTTC.

The chain combines TRBV27 with TRBJ2-3; TRBD2 matches 9 bases. Per the germline V gene, CDR1 is MNHEY and CDR2 is SMNVEV (reference sequence). V dropped 4 bases and J dropped 2; count of bases not matched to a gene: 4. The CDR3 runs 15 residues. The CDR3 spells CASSSSGRTTDTQYF. The CDR3 DNA reads as TGTGCCAGCAGTTCCAGCGGGAGGACCACAGATACGCAGTATTTT.

CDR3 sequence: CATSESTGYEQYF. The CDR3 nucleotides are TGTGCCACCAGTGAGTCGACAGGGTACGAGCAGTACTTC. This chain uses TRBV24-1 with TRBJ2-7; 7 nucleotides agree with TRBD1. The germline gives CDR1 KGHDR, CDR2 SFDVKD. The CDR3 extends over 13 amino acids. V was clipped by 4 bases and J by 4 bases; unmatched bases: 3.

This clone appeared a few times. This rearrangement joins TRBV27 to TRBJ1-1, with a tentative D call TRBD1 (5 bases). This CDR3 is 12 amino acids long. Germline CDR1 and CDR2: MNHEY and SMNVEV (reference sequence). V gave up 4 bases and J gave up 5 bases, with 8 bases separating them. CDR3 residues: CASSSGGTEAFF. For the CDR3, the DNA is TGTGCCAGCAGTTCGGGGGGTACTGAAGCTTTCTTT.

This chain joins TRBV30 and TRBJ2-1; 8 positions agree with TRBD2. The CDR3 runs to 17 residues. The V segment lost 5 bases and the J segment 2 bases; nucleotides outside the gene matches: 14. CDR1 and CDR2 (germline): GTSNPN, SVGIG (reference sequence). CDR3 DNA: TGTGCCTGGCTACCCCAACCCGGGGGGGCCCCCTACAATGAGCAGTTCTTC. It is translated as CAWLPQPGGAPYNEQFF.

The chain is built from TRBV9 and TRBJ1-3, with 10 bases lining up with TRBD1. The ends lost 3 bases at V and 0 bases at J; junction bases unmatched: 6. There are 17 residues in the CDR3. The germline V gene encodes CDR1 SGDLS and CDR2 YYNGEE. The CDR3 protein is CASSDRQGAFSGNTIYF. Here the CDR3 DNA reads TGTGCCAGCAGCGACCGACAGGGGGCCTTCTCTGGAAACACCATATATTTT. The full variable domain, rest sourced from reference TRBV9 and TRBJ1-3, is DSGVTQTPKHLITATGQRVTLRCSPRSGDLSVYWYQQSLDQGLQFLIQYYNGEERAKGNILERFSAQQFPDLHSELNLSSLELGDSALYFCASSDRQGAFSGNTIYFGEGSWLTVV.

This chain links TRBV2 with TRBJ1-1; TRBD1 matches 9 bases. The CDR3 is 13 residues long. Germline CDR1 reads SNHLY; CDR2 reads FYNNEI. J gave up 7 bases and V 6 bases, and 6 bases lay outside the gene matches. This CDR3 reads CASRVTGGGEAFF. CDR3 DNA sequence: TGTGCCAGCAGAGTGACAGGGGGAGGTGAAGCTTTCTTT.

The gene calls are TRBV11-2 and TRBJ2-1; a possible D gene is TRBD2 (7 bases). The V end lost 1 base, the J end lost 2 bases, and 9 bases lay between the germline ends. The germline V gene encodes CDR1 SGHAT and CDR2 FQNNGV. The CDR3 totals 15 residues. This CDR3 is CASSLGGGAYNEQFF. The CDR3 DNA reads as TGTGCCAGCAGCTTAGGGGGGGGCGCCTACAATGAGCAGTTCTTC.

This chain links TRBV7-3 with TRBJ2-2; 9 bases agree with TRBD1. The V gene's germline CDR1 is SGHTA and CDR2 FQGTGA. The J segment lost 7 bases and the V segment lost 4 bases, leaving 1 base of the junction unmatched. The CDR3 is made up of 13 amino acids. The CDR3 sequence: CASSWTGDGELFF. The CDR3 DNA reads TGTGCCAGCAGCTGGACAGGGGACGGGGAGCTGTTTTTT.

The chain joins TRBV11-2 to TRBJ2-5; the D gene is possibly TRBD1 (6 bases). The CDR3 covers 15 residues. In germline, CDR1 is SGHAT, CDR2 FQNNGV. V lost 5 bases and J 4 bases, leaving 17 bases between the germline ends. CDR3 loop: CASSASSGHGETQYF. The CDR3, as DNA: TGTGCCAGCAGCGCATCCTCGGGACACGGAGAGACCCAGTACTTC.

The chain has TRBV19 and TRBJ2-2; TRBD2 might be the D (5 bases). V was pared by 0 bases and J by 4 bases, with 9 bases between. Per germline, CDR1 LNHDA and CDR2 SQIVND (reference sequence). CDR3 length: 15 amino acids. The CDR3 loop is CASSIDRGSTGELFF. The CDR3 DNA sequence: TGTGCCAGTAGTATAGATCGAGGGAGCACCGGGGAGCTGTTTTTT.

The chain links TRBV28 to TRBJ2-3; tentative D call: TRBD1 (5 bases). Trimming cost V 3 bases and J 5 bases, with 21 bases left between them. The germline V gene encodes CDR1 MDHEN and CDR2 SYDVKM. The CDR3 contains 17 residues. CDR3 nucleotide sequence: TGTGCCAGCAGTTTTGTTGCGGCAGGGTTGGGGATAGATACGCAGTATTTT. Residues: CASSFVAAGLGIDTQYF.

The gene calls are TRBV4-2 and TRBJ2-7, with unresolved D. Germline V lookup: CDR1 LGHNA, CDR2 YNFKEQ. CDR3 length: 11 amino acids. The V gene lost 0 bases and the J gene lost 7 bases, with 4 bases spanning the gap. The DNA of the CDR3 is TGTGCCAGCAGCCAAGAACAGGAGCAGTACTTC. Its translation is CASSQEQEQYF.

This chain uses TRBV7-2 with TRBJ2-1, with a tentative D call TRBD2 (6 bases). The germline CDR1 and CDR2 sequences are SGHTA and FQGNSA. This CDR3 contains 11 residues. Trimming pared 6 bases from V and 12 bases from J, leaving 12 bases between. CDR3 DNA sequence: TGTGCCAGCAGTTCGGGGGTAAGGCAGTTCTTC. Translating it yields CASSSGVRQFF.

This clone was counted many times. The V and J genes are TRBV18 and TRBJ2-5; weak D call: TRBD1 (5 bases). Trimming removed 5 bases at V and 5 bases at J, with 15 bases between. The CDR3 covers 14 residues. Germline V gene sequence: CDR1 KGHSH, CDR2 LQKENI. The CDR3, as DNA: TGTGCCAGCTCATTTCAAGGGGCTGGGGAGACCCAGTACTTC. The encoded protein is CASSFQGAGETQYF.

The chain links TRBV2 to TRBJ2-3, with TRBD1 identical over 9 bases. Germline CDR1 is SNHLY and CDR2 is FYNNEI. The CDR3 covers 16 residues. Germline trimming cut 6 bases from V and 3 bases from J; bases unmatched to any gene: 10. CDR3 residues: CASSEWDRDGTDTQYF. Here the CDR3 DNA reads TGTGCCAGCAGCGAGTGGGACAGGGATGGTACAGATACGCAGTATTTT.

The chain joins TRBV2 to TRBJ1-1; TRBD1 might be the D (6 bases). Trimming pared 6 bases from V and 4 bases from J, leaving 15 bases between. The V gene's germline CDR1 is SNHLY and CDR2 FYNNEI. This CDR3 is built from 14 residues. This CDR3 reads CASRLRQEVTEAFF. The CDR3 DNA sequence: TGTGCCAGCAGATTACGACAGGAGGTCACTGAAGCTTTCTTT.